A selection of T cell receptor beta chains follows, all from one sample in a study of T cells in Graves' hyperthyroidism and ophthalmopathy. TCRdb reprocessed the multiplex PCR reads via MiXCR and lists one record per CDR3 protein. The repertoire holds 300,000 or so distinct CDR3 sequences, with about 18% as singletons. Material: blood. The receptors derive from a woman aged 55-69 years with Graves' ophthalmopathy. Both conserved end residues are part of each CDR3. D genes are given only for firm matches. Not all rows give a size; the values are once, few, many and, for expanded clones, a class.

TRBJ2-5	-	few	TRBV5-6	CASSLQGLRTLRQETQYF	TGTGCCAGCAGCTTACAGGGTTTGAGGACCCTTCGTCAAGAGACCCAGTACTTC
TRBJ2-7	-	many	TRBV12-3/TRBV12-4	CASSFADLYEQYF	TGTGCCAGCAGTTTCGCGGACCTCTACGAGCAGTACTTC
TRBJ2-5	TRBD2	few	TRBV5-4	CASSLAVSGGEGETQYF	TGTGCCAGCAGCTTGGCGGTTAGCGGGGGCGAAGGAGAGACCCAGTACTTC
TRBJ2-1	-	many	TRBV20-1	CSAKRGGGSSYNEQFF	TGCAGTGCTAAAAGGGGAGGGGGGAGCTCCTACAATGAGCAGTTCTTC
TRBJ2-3	TRBD2	many	TRBV5-1	CASSWTSGTDTQYF	TGCGCCAGCAGCTGGACTAGCGGCACAGATACGCAGTATTTT
TRBJ1-1	-	-	TRBV2	CASSEGAGKAFF	TGTGCCAGCAGTGAAGGAGCGGGGAAGGCTTTCTTT
TRBJ1-5	-	-	TRBV7-2	CASSLAGLTQPQHF	TGTGCCAGCAGCTTAGCAGGGTTGACTCAGCCCCAGCATTTT
TRBJ2-1	-	-	TRBV5-4	CASSLVRERSSYNEQFF	TGTGCCAGCAGCTTAGTAAGAGAGAGGAGCTCCTACAATGAGCAGTTCTTC
TRBJ2-5	-	few	TRBV20-1	CSAKAWTQETQYF	TGCAGTGCCAAAGCTTGGACTCAAGAGACCCAGTACTTC
TRBJ2-2	TRBD2	few	TRBV5-4	CASSAPTSGGAGGELFF	TGTGCCAGCAGCGCCCCGACTAGCGGGGGGGCCGGCGGGGAGCTGTTTTTT
TRBJ1-1	-	-	TRBV7-8	CASSLASGNTEAFF	TGTGCCAGCAGCTTAGCGAGTGGGAACACTGAAGCTTTCTTT
TRBJ1-4	TRBD1	many	TRBV6-1	CASCPRGQGDEKLFF	TGTGCCAGCTGTCCACGGGGACAGGGCGATGAAAAACTGTTTTTT
TRBJ2-7	-	many	TRBV11-3	CASSQRGNGYEQYF	TGTGCCAGCAGCCAGAGAGGTAATGGGTACGAGCAGTACTTC
TRBJ1-2	-	many	TRBV19	CASSRQTYGYTF	TGTGCCAGTAGCCGACAGACCTATGGCTACACCTTC
TRBJ2-5	-	many	TRBV5-4	CASSMERGSRETQYF	TGTGCCAGCAGCATGGAGCGAGGGTCTCGAGAGACCCAGTACTTC
TRBJ2-2	-	-	TRBV12-3/TRBV12-4	CASSLGAGRSPGELFF	TGTGCCAGCAGTTTAGGGGCAGGGAGGTCCCCCGGGGAGCTGTTTTTT
TRBJ1-1	-	-	TRBV5-4	CASSLDRAGTEAFF	TGTGCCAGCAGCTTGGACAGGGCGGGCACTGAAGCTTTCTTT